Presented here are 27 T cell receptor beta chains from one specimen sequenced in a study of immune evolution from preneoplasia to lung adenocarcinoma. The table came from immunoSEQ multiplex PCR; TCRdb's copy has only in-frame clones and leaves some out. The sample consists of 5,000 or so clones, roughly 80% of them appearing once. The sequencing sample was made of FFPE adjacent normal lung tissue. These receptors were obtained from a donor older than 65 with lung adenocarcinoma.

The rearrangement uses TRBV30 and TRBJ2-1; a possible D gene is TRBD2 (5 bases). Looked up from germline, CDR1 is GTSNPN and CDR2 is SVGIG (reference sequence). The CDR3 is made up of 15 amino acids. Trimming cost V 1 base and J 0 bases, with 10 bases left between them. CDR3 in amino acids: CAWSGRGLSYNEQFF. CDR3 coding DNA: TGTGCCTGGAGTGGACGCGGACTCTCCTACAATGAGCAGTTCTTC.

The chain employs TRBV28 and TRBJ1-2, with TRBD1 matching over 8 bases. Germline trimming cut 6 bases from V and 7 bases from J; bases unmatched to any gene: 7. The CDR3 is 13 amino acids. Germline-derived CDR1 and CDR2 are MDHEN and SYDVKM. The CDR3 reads CASRSGGGVGYTF. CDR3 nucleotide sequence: TGTGCCAGCAGATCAGGGGGCGGAGTTGGCTACACCTTC.

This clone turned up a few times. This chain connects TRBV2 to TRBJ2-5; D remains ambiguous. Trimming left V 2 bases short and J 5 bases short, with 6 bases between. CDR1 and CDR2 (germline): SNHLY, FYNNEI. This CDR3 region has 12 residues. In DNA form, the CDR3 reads TGTGCCAGCAGTGAAATGGAGGAGACCCAGTACTTC. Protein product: CASSEMEETQYF.

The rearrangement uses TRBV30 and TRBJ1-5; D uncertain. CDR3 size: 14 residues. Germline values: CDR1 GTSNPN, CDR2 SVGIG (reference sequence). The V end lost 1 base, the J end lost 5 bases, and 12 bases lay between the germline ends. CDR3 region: CAWSGTVGDQPQHF. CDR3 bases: TGTGCCTGGAGTGGCACGGTGGGTGATCAGCCCCAGCATTTT.

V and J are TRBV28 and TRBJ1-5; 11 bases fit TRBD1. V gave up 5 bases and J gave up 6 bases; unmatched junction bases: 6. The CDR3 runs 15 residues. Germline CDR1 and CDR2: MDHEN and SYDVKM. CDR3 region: CASSQPGQGGQPQHF. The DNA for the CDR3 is TGTGCCAGCAGTCAACCGGGACAGGGGGGTCAGCCCCAGCATTTT.

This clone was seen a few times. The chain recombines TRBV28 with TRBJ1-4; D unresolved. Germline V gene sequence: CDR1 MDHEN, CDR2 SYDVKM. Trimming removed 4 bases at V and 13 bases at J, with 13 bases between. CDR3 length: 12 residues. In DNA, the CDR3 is TGTGCCAGCAGTTCGACGACGGAGTCACTGTTTTTT. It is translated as CASSSTTESLFF.

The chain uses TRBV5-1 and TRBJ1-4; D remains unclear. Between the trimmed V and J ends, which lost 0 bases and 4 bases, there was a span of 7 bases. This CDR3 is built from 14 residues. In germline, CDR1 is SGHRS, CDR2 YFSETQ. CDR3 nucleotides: TGCGCCAGCAGCTTGGTTGGTGGTAATGAAAAACTGTTTTTT. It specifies CASSLVGGNEKLFF.

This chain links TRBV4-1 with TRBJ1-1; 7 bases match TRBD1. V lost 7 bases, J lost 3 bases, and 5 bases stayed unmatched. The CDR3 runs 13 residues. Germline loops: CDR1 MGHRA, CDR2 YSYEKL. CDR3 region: CASKATGYTEAFF. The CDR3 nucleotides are TGCGCCAGCAAAGCGACAGGGTACACTGAAGCTTTCTTT.

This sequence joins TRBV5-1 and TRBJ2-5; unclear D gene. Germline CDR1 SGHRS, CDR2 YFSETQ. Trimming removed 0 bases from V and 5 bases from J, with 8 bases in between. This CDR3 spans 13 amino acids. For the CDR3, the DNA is TGCGCCAGCAGCTTGGGCGATAGCGAGACCCAGTACTTC. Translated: CASSLGDSETQYF.

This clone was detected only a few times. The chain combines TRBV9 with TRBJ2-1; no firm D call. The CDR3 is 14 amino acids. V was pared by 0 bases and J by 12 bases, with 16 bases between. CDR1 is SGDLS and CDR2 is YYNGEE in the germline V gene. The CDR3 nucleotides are TGTGCCAGCAGCGTAGATTCTAGATGGGTGGGGCAGTTCTTC. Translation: CASSVDSRWVGQFF. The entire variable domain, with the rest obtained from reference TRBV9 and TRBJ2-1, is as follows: DSGVTQTPKHLITATGQRVTLRCSPRSGDLSVYWYQQSLDQGLQFLIQYYNGEERAKGNILERFSAQQFPDLHSELNLSSLELGDSALYFCASSVDSRWVGQFFGPGTRLTVL.

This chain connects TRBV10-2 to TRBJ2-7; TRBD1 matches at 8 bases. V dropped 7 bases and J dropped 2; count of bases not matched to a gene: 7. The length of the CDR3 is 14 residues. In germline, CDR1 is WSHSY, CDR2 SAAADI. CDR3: CASTEQGVPYEQYF. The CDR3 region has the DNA TGCGCCAGCACCGAACAGGGGGTACCCTACGAGCAGTACTTC.

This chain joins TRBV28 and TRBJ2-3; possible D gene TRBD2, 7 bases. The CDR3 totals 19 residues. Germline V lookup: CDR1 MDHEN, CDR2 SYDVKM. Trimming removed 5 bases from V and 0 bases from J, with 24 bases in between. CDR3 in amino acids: CASSPTNAGATRSTDTQYF. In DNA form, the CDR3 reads TGTGCCAGCAGTCCGACAAACGCGGGGGCGACCAGGAGCACAGATACGCAGTATTTT.

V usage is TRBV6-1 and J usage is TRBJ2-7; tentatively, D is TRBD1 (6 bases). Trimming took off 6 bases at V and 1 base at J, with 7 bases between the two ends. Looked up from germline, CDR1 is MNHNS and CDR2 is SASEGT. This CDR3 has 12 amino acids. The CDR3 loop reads CASRDRSYEQYF. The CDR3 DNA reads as TGTGCCAGCAGGGACAGATCCTACGAGCAGTACTTC.

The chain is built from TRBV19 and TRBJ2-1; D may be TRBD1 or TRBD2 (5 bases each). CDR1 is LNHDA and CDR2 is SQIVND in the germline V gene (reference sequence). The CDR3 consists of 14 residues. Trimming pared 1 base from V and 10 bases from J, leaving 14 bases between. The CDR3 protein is CASSIAEGRAEQFF. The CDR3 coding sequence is TGTGCCAGTAGTATAGCTGAGGGCAGGGCAGAGCAGTTCTTC.

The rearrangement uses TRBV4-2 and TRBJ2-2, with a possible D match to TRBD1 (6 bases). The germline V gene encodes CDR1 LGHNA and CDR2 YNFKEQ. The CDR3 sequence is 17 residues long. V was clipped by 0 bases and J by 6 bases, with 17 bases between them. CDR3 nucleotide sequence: TGTGCCAGCAGCCAAGATGGGCAGGGGCAGACGGCCGGGGAGCTGTTTTTT. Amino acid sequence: CASSQDGQGQTAGELFF.

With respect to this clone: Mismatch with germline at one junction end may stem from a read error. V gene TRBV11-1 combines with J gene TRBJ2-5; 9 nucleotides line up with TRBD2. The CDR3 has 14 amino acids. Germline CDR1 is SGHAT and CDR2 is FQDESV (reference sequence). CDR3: CASSLAGEKETQYF. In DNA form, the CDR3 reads TGTGCCAGCAGTTTAGCGGGAGAGAAAGAGACCCAGTACTTC. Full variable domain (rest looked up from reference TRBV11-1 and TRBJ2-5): EAEVAQSPRYKITEKSQAVAFWCDPISGHATLYWYRQILGQGPELLVQFQDESVVDDSQLPKDRFSAERLKGVDSTLKIQPAELGDSAMYLCASSLAGEKETQYFGPGTRLLVL.

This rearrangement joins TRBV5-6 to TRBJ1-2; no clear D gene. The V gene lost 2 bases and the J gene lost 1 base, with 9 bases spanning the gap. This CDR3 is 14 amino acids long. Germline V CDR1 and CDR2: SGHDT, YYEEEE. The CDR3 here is CASSFAGFNYGYTF. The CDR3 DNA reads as TGTGCCAGCAGCTTTGCTGGTTTTAACTATGGCTACACCTTC.

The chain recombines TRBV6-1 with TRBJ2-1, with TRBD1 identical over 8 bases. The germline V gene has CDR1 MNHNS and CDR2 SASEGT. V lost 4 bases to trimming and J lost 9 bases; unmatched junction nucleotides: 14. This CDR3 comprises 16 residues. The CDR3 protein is CASSAHAGGDGGEQFF. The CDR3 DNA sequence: TGTGCCAGCAGTGCCCACGCAGGGGGCGATGGAGGTGAGCAGTTCTTC.

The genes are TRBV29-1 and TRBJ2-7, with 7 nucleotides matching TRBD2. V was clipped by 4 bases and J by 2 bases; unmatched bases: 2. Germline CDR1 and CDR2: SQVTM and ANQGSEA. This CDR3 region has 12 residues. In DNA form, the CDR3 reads TGCAGCGTTGTGCGGGGGACCTACGAGCAGTACTTC. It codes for CSVVRGTYEQYF.

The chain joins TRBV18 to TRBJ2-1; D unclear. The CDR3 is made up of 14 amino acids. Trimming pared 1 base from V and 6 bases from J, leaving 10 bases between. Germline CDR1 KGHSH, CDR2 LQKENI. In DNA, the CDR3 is TGTGCCAGCTCACCACTATCTTTTTCCAATGAGCAGTTCTTC. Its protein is CASSPLSFSNEQFF.

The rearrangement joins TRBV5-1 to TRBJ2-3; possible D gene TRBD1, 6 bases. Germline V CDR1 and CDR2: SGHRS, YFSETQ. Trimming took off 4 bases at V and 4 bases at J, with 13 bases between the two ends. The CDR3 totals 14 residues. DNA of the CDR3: TGCGCCAGCAGCACGGAGCACAGGGCAGATACGCAGTATTTT. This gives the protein CASSTEHRADTQYF.

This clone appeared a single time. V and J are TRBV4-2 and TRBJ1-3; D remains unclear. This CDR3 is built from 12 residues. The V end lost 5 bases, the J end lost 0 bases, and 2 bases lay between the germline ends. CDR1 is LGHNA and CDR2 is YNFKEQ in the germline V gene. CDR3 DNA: TGTGCCAGCAGCTTCTCTGGAAACACCATATATTTT. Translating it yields CASSFSGNTIYF.

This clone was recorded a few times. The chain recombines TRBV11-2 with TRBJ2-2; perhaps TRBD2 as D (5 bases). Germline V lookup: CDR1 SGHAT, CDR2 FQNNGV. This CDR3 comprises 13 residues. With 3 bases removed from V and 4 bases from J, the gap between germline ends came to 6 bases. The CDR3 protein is CASSFEGTGELFF. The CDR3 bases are TGTGCCAGCAGCTTTGAGGGCACCGGGGAGCTGTTTTTT.

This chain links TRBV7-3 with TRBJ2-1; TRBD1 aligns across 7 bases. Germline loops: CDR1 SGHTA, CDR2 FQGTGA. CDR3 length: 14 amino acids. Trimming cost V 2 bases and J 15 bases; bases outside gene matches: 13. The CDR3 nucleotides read TGTGCCAGCAGCTTAGACCCGACAGGGTTGGAGAGGTTCTTC. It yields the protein CASSLDPTGLERFF.

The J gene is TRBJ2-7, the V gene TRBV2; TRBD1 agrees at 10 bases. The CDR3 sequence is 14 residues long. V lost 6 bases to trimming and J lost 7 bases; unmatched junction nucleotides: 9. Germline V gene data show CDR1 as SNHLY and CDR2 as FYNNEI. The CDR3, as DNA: TGTGCCAGCAGCTTCGAGACAGGGGGCGGTGAGCAGTACTTC. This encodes CASSFETGGGEQYF. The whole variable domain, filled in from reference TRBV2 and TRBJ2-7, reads EPEVTQTPSHQVTQMGQEVILRCVPISNHLYFYWYRQILGQKVEFLVSFYNNEISEKSEIFDDQFSVERPDGSNFTLKIRSTKLEDSAMYFCASSFETGGGEQYFGPGTRLTVT.

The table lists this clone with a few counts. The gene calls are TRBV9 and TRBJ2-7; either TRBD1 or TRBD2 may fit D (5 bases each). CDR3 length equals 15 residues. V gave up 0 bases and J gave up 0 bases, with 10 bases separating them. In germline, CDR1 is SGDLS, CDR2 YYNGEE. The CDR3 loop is CASSVGWGPSYEQYF. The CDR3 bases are TGTGCCAGCAGCGTAGGATGGGGACCCTCCTACGAGCAGTACTTC.

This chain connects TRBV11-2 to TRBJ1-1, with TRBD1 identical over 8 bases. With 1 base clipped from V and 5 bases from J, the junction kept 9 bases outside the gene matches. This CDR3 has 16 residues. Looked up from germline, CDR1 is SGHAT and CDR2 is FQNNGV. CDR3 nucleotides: TGTGCCAGCAGCTTAGTGGACAGGGTAAGGAAGACTGAAGCTTTCTTT. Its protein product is CASSLVDRVRKTEAFF.